This TCR beta chain was obtained from a study of T-cell reconstitution after alpha-beta-depleted transplantation in children. A few counts support this clonotype. V gave up 3 bases and J gave up 0 bases, with 11 bases separating them. The CDR3 extends over 15 amino acids. Preparing the TCRbeta library involved the use of unique molecular identifiers. In TCRdb, the PCR reads were re-called with MiXCR into one record per CDR3 protein. This table holds 250,000 to 400,000 distinct CDR3 sequences, about a quarter found once. The chain links TRBV12-3 or TRBV12-4 to TRBJ1-2; D remains ambiguous. The sequence was collected from a male patient aged 10 to 17 who had a stem cell transplant for acute lymphoblastic leukemia, so the T cells may come from the graft donor. The material was PBMCs, mostly from graft donor cells, obtained 180 days after TCRalphabeta/CD19-depleted stem cell transplant. CDR3 coding DNA: TGTGCCAGCAGTTTTGGCCATTATACTAACTATGGCTACACCTTC. This codes for CASSFGHYTNYGYTF.